One and the same sample provided the 23 T cell receptor beta chains below, sequenced in a study of graft-versus-host responses after intestinal transplantation. Sequencing was performed with immunoSEQ multiplex PCR; in TCRdb, only in-frame clones are kept and a portion is missing. The sample has some 55,000 clones; roughly nine tenths are singletons. Here the sequenced sample was PBMCs, taken 650 to 690 days after intestinal transplant. The receptors were sampled from a human patient who received an intestinal transplant, so some T cells may come from the graft donor.

V usage is TRBV9 and J usage is TRBJ2-5; D is unclear. CDR3 length: 13 amino acids. Trimming pared 0 bases from V and 1 base from J, leaving 4 bases between. Germline CDR1 and CDR2: SGDLS and YYNGEE. The CDR3 region has the DNA TGTGCCAGCAGCGTAGGGGGCCAAGAGACCCAGTACTTC. Translating gives CASSVGGQETQYF.

The V call is TRBV4-2, the J call TRBJ1-1; tentatively, D is TRBD1 (6 bases). The CDR3 is made up of 11 amino acids. Per germline, CDR1 LGHNA and CDR2 YNFKEQ. With 1 base removed from V and 11 bases from J, the gap between germline ends came to 8 bases. CDR3 in DNA: TGTGCCAGCAGCCAAGGTAGGGGGGCTTTCTTT. Amino acids: CASSQGRGAFF.

The V and J genes are TRBV21-1 and TRBJ1-2; TRBD1, the D gene given by the table, was not confirmed from the DNA. TRBV21-1 is assigned pseudogene status. The CDR3 consists of 18 residues. The CDR3 sequence is CASSKAGKRDRGACGYTF. CDR3 nucleotides: TGTGCCAGCAGCAAAGCGGGAAAGCGGGACAGGGGCGCCTGTGGCTACACCTTC.

The chain recombines TRBV7-9 with TRBJ1-5; D might be TRBD1 (5 bases). This CDR3 contains 14 residues. Germline V gene lookup returns CDR1 SEHNR and CDR2 FQNEAQ (reference sequence). Trimming cost V 2 bases and J 7 bases, with 12 bases left between them. CDR3 sequence (DNA): TGTGCCAGCAGCTTATCGGGGGTTGGCCAGCCCCAGCATTTT. Residues: CASSLSGVGQPQHF.

J is TRBJ2-1 and V is TRBV4-2; 7 bases fit TRBD2. Losses at the gene ends were 2 bases for V and 5 bases for J; bases not matched to a gene: 6. CDR3 size: 15 residues. Germline CDR1 and CDR2: LGHNA and YNFKEQ. CDR3 amino acids: CASSQRSGVHNEQFF. The CDR3 DNA sequence: TGTGCCAGCAGCCAACGCAGCGGGGTCCACAATGAGCAGTTCTTC.

This rearrangement joins TRBV10-3 to TRBJ1-2; D is unclear. The V end was cut by 6 bases, the J end by 4 bases, with 15 bases between. The V gene's germline CDR1 is ENHRY and CDR2 SYGVKD. This CDR3 spans 14 amino acids. This CDR3 reads CAIRAGSMSYGYTF. CDR3 bases: TGTGCCATCAGGGCAGGTTCGATGAGCTATGGCTACACCTTC.

This chain uses TRBV27 with TRBJ2-5, with 8 positions matching TRBD2. The CDR3 sequence is 19 residues long. Germline-derived CDR1 and CDR2 are MNHEY and SMNVEV (reference sequence). Unmatched junction bases numbered 20, after V lost 5 bases and J lost 3 bases. Here the CDR3 reads CASSPLPGVAGPGKETQYF. The DNA of the CDR3 is TGTGCCAGCAGTCCCCTCCCTGGGGTAGCGGGGCCCGGGAAAGAGACCCAGTACTTC.

The chain combines TRBV19 with TRBJ1-4, with D tentatively TRBD1 (5 bases). In germline, CDR1 is LNHDA, CDR2 SQIVND (reference sequence). Trimming took 7 bases from V and 8 from J, leaving 20 bases between them. The CDR3 extends over 15 amino acids. The CDR3 coding sequence is TGTGCCAGTACCGACAGAGGGGCAGTAGGGGAAAAACTGTTTTTT. Translation gives CASTDRGAVGEKLFF.

The chain carries TRBV6-4 and TRBJ2-2; no clear D. Trimming shortened V by 4 bases and J by 4 bases, and 7 bases separated the two germline ends. Germline loops: CDR1 MRHNA, CDR2 SNTAGT. The CDR3 contains 13 residues. In nucleotides, the CDR3 is TGTGCCAGCAGTGCCTGGCCCACCGGGGAGCTGTTTTTT. Its translation: CASSAWPTGELFF.

V usage is TRBV4-1 and J usage is TRBJ2-5; 8 positions match TRBD2. The CDR3 consists of 19 residues. Per germline, CDR1 MGHRA and CDR2 YSYEKL. V lost 3 bases to trimming and J lost 2 bases; unmatched junction nucleotides: 17. The CDR3 reads CASSHPYPRGEATQETQYF. The CDR3 nucleotides are TGCGCCAGCAGCCACCCTTACCCGCGGGGGGAGGCGACACAAGAGACCCAGTACTTC.

The chain has TRBV25-1 and TRBJ2-3, with D maybe TRBD2 (5 bases). Germline CDR1 is MGHDK and CDR2 is SYGVNS. V dropped 4 bases and J dropped 4 bases, with 15 bases sitting between them. The CDR3 has 15 amino acids. The CDR3 loop reads CASSVIGDPSDTQYF. The DNA of the CDR3 is TGTGCCAGCAGTGTTATCGGGGATCCGTCAGATACGCAGTATTTT. The variable domain in full, completed from reference TRBV25-1 and TRBJ2-3, reads EADIYQTPRYLVIGTGKKITLECSQTMGHDKMYWYQQDPGMELHLIHYSYGVNSTEKGDLSSESTVSRIRTEHFPLTLESARPSHTSQYLCASSVIGDPSDTQYFGPGTRLTVL.

V and J are TRBV5-1 and TRBJ2-7, with D unclear. Trimming shortened V by 0 bases and J by 4 bases, and 11 bases separated the two germline ends. There are 14 residues in the CDR3. Germline V gene sequence: CDR1 SGHRS, CDR2 YFSETQ. The CDR3 DNA is TGCGCCAGCAGCTTGGGGGGTATGGGGTACGAGCAGTACTTC. Protein: CASSLGGMGYEQYF.

The sample holds a few counts of this clone. The chain employs TRBV5-1 and TRBJ1-5; D might be TRBD1 (6 bases). The CDR3 runs to 16 residues. Germline V gives CDR1 SGHRS, CDR2 YFSETQ. With 0 bases removed from V and 4 bases from J, the gap between germline ends came to 14 bases. CDR3 coding DNA: TGCGCCAGCAGCTTGGGAGGTGGAGACAGGAATCAGCCCCAGCATTTT. It encodes CASSLGGGDRNQPQHF.

This clone was seen just once. The chain links TRBV5-6 to TRBJ2-3; 7 bases align to TRBD1. Losses at the gene ends were 4 bases for V and 6 bases for J; bases not matched to a gene: 14. CDR1 and CDR2 (germline): SGHDT, YYEEEE. The CDR3 is 16 amino acids. The CDR3 spells CASSHSGYRGVDTQYF. CDR3 in DNA: TGTGCCAGCAGCCATTCAGGTTACAGGGGCGTTGATACGCAGTATTTT.

The V gene is TRBV28, the J gene TRBJ2-3; D not resolved. Trimming left V 3 bases short and J 2 bases short, with 0 bases between. Germline assignment: CDR1 MDHEN and CDR2 SYDVKM. This CDR3 has 11 residues. The CDR3 nucleotides are TGTGCCAGCAGTTTCACAGATACGCAGTATTTT. This gives the protein CASSFTDTQYF.

V gene TRBV7-9 combines with J gene TRBJ2-3; 9 bases are shared with TRBD1. The CDR3 is made up of 17 amino acids. Germline loops: CDR1 SEHNR, CDR2 FQNEAQ (reference sequence). V lost 4 bases and J lost 0; bases outside the gene matches: 8. DNA of the CDR3: TGTGCCAGCAGCTCTCCGGGACAGGGCTTTAGCACAGATACGCAGTATTTT. It is translated as CASSSPGQGFSTDTQYF.

The chain links TRBV7-8 to TRBJ2-7, with D perhaps TRBD2 (6 bases). This CDR3 is built from 14 residues. V was cut by 1 base and J by 2 bases, with 9 bases left in between. Per the germline V gene, CDR1 is SGHVS and CDR2 is FQNEAQ. The CDR3 sequence: CASSLDAGTYEQYF. In nucleotides, the CDR3 is TGTGCCAGCAGCTTAGATGCGGGGACCTACGAGCAGTACTTC.

The chain has TRBV7-9 and TRBJ1-1, with a tentative D call TRBD1 (6 bases). CDR1 and CDR2 from the germline V gene are SEHNR and FQNEAQ (reference sequence). V lost 3 bases and J 4 bases, leaving 12 bases between the germline ends. The CDR3 length is 14 residues. This CDR3 is CASSFSRGATEAFF. Written as DNA, the CDR3 is TGTGCCAGCAGCTTCTCTCGGGGGGCCACTGAAGCTTTCTTT. Filled out from reference TRBV7-9 and TRBJ1-1, the complete variable domain reads DTGVSQNPRHKITKRGQNVTFRCDPISEHNRLYWYRQTLGQGPEFLTYFQNEAQLEKSRLLSDRFSAERPKGSFSTLEIQRTEQGDSAMYLCASSFSRGATEAFFGQGTRLTVV.

This sequence joins TRBV2 and TRBJ2-6, with no clear D. V was trimmed by 3 bases and J by 0 bases, leaving 6 bases between them. Germline V lookup: CDR1 SNHLY, CDR2 FYNNEI. This CDR3 is built from 15 residues. The CDR3 coding sequence is TGTGCCAGCAGTGACAGGAGCTCTGGGGCCAACGTCCTGACTTTC. Its translation: CASSDRSSGANVLTF.

This sequence joins TRBV4-1 and TRBJ2-7, with 10 positions matching TRBD2. Trimming at V came to 0 bases and at J to 5 bases, leaving 13 bases not matched to a gene. There are 18 residues in the CDR3. Looked up from germline, CDR1 is MGHRA and CDR2 is YSYEKL. This CDR3 reads CASSQDLAGAVLRDEQYF. CDR3 nucleotide sequence: TGCGCCAGCAGCCAAGATCTAGCGGGGGCCGTCCTTCGCGACGAGCAGTACTTC.

In nucleotides, the CDR3 is TGCGCCAGCAGCCAAGGAGGGAACTATGGCTACACCTTC. Translation gives CASSQGGNYGYTF. This rearrangement joins TRBV4-1 to TRBJ1-2; D is uncertain. Trimming took off 1 base at V and 2 bases at J, with 5 bases between the two ends. The CDR3 totals 13 residues. Germline lookup yields CDR1 MGHRA and CDR2 YSYEKL.

This chain joins TRBV11-2 and TRBJ2-5; D perhaps matches TRBD2 (6 bases). The J call is doubtful: the DNA matches TRBJ2-7 better. CDR1 and CDR2 from the germline V gene are SGHAT and FQNNGV. The CDR3 totals 14 residues. The CDR3 DNA sequence: TGTGCCAGCAGCACGGGAGTAGGAACCTACGAGCAGTACTTC. Encoded protein: CASSTGVGTYEQYF.

V is TRBV28 and J is TRBJ2-7, with D perhaps matching TRBD2 (5 bases). CDR3 length equals 13 residues. The V end lost 6 bases, the J end lost 3 bases, and 12 bases lay between the germline ends. Per the germline V gene, CDR1 is MDHEN and CDR2 is SYDVKM. CDR3 nucleotides: TGTGCCAGCAGAGTGGACGGAGGCTACGAGCAGTACTTC. Protein product: CASRVDGGYEQYF. The full variable domain, in which reference TRBV28 and TRBJ2-7 provide the parts outside the CDR3, is DVKVTQSSRYLVKRTGEKVFLECVQDMDHENMFWYRQDPGLGLRLIYFSYDVKMKEKGDIPEGYSVSREKKERFSLILESASTNQTSMYLCASRVDGGYEQYFGPGTRLTVT.